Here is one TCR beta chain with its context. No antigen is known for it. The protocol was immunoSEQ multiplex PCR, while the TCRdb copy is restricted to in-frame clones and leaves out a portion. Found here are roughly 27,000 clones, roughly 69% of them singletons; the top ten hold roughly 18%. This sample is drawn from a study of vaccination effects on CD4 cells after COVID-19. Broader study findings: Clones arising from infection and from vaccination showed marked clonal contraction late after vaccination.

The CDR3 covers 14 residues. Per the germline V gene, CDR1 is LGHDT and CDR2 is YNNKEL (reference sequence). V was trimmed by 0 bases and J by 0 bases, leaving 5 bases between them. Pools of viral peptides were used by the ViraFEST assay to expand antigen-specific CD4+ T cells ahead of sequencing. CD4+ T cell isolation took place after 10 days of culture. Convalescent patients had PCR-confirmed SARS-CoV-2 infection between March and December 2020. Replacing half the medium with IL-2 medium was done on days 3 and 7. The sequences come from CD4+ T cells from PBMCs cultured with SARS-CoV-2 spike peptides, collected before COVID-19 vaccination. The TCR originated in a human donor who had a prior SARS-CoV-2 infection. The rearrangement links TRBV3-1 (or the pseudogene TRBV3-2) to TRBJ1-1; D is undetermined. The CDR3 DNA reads TGTGCCAGCAGCCAAGACAGTTTGAACACTGAAGCTTTCTTT. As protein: CASSQDSLNTEAFF.